Below, 25 T cell receptor beta chains from the same sample are listed, as sequenced in a study of blood T cell repertoires in COVID-19. Data came from immunoSEQ multiplex PCR; TCRdb stores just in-frame clones and leaves some out. The sample yields about 200,000 clones, roughly 88% seen once. The sequenced material came from peripheral blood. The receptors were gathered from a man aged 55 to 70 with acute or convalescent COVID-19.

This clone was detected once. The V and J genes are TRBV6-6 and TRBJ1-5; 7 bases fit TRBD1. This CDR3 spans 13 amino acids. CDR1 and CDR2 from the germline V gene are MNHNY and SVGAGI (reference sequence). With V trimmed by 6 bases and J by 4 bases, 3 bases remained unmatched. In nucleotides, the CDR3 is TGTGCCAGCAGCACAGGGGTGAATCAGCCCCAGCATTTT. Protein product: CASSTGVNQPQHF.

The chain couples TRBV7-9 to TRBJ2-3, with 7 bases lining up with TRBD1. V lost 5 bases to trimming and J lost 2 bases; unmatched junction nucleotides: 4. The CDR3 totals 14 residues. Germline V lookup: CDR1 SEHNR, CDR2 FQNEAQ (reference sequence). This chain's CDR3 is CASSLGQNTDTQYF. In nucleotides, the CDR3 is TGTGCCAGCAGCCTGGGACAGAACACAGATACGCAGTATTTT.

This chain links TRBV3-1 (or the pseudogene TRBV3-2) with TRBJ1-5, with D possibly being TRBD1 (5 bases). The V gene's germline CDR1 is LGHDT and CDR2 YNNKEL (reference sequence). The ends were cut back, 3 bases at V and 7 bases at J, with 16 bases in the middle. The CDR3 contains 15 residues. The CDR3 nucleotides read TGTGCCAGCAGCCAGTACCAGGGTAGCAGCCAGCCCCAGCATTTT. It specifies CASSQYQGSSQPQHF.

The chain combines TRBV10-3 with TRBJ1-1; D is possibly TRBD1 (6 bases). V was trimmed by 10 bases and J by 5 bases, leaving 14 bases between them. Germline assignment: CDR1 ENHRY and CDR2 SYGVKD. The CDR3 has 12 amino acids. CDR3 sequence reads: CATEGGGTEAFF. The CDR3 coding sequence is TGTGCCACCGAGGGAGGGGGGACTGAAGCTTTCTTT.

The chain recombines TRBV30 with TRBJ2-7; D tentatively reads TRBD1 or TRBD2 (5 bases each). The length of the CDR3 is 12 residues. The ends were cut back, 8 bases at V and 0 bases at J, with 11 bases in the middle. Germline CDR1 reads GTSNPN; CDR2 reads SVGIG (reference sequence). The CDR3 spells CAGTESSYEQYF. The DNA for the CDR3 is TGTGCCGGGACGGAGAGCTCCTACGAGCAGTACTTC.

The genes are TRBV18 and TRBJ1-6, with D possibly matching TRBD1 (5 bases). The CDR3 loop spans 14 amino acids. Germline V gene sequence: CDR1 KGHSH, CDR2 LQKENI. The V and J ends lost 2 bases and 9 bases respectively, with 11 bases between them. The CDR3 DNA reads as TGTGCCAGCTCACCAACGGGGGGTCGTTCACCCCTCCACTTT. This codes for CASSPTGGRSPLHF.

This sequence joins TRBV3-1 (or the pseudogene TRBV3-2) and TRBJ1-3, with a weak D call TRBD1 (5 bases). Germline assignment: CDR1 LGHDT and CDR2 YNNKEL (reference sequence). The CDR3 is 15 residues long. Trimming cost V 6 bases and J 4 bases, with 16 bases left between them. This CDR3 reads CASSKVGASGNTIYF. As DNA, the CDR3 is TGTGCCAGCAGTAAGGTAGGGGCTTCAGGAAACACCATATATTTT.

This clone came up a few times. The chain links TRBV6-6 to TRBJ2-2; maybe TRBD1 (5 bases). Germline CDR1 is MNHNY and CDR2 is SVGAGI (reference sequence). This CDR3 has 16 residues. V was clipped by 4 bases and J by 7 bases, with 19 bases between them. CDR3: CASSFPLGVGVGELFF. The CDR3 coding sequence is TGTGCCAGCAGTTTCCCCCTAGGAGTAGGGGTCGGGGAGCTGTTTTTT.

As regards this clone: Compared with germline, one end of the junction differs, possibly owing to a read error. The chain joins TRBV19 to TRBJ1-5, with 11 bases lining up with TRBD1. The CDR3 has 16 residues. In germline, CDR1 is LNHDA, CDR2 SQIVND (reference sequence). The DNA for the CDR3 is TGTGCCAGTAGTGTAGGGACAGGGGGTAGCCATCAGCCCCAGCATTTT. This codes for CASSVGTGGSHQPQHF.

This chain joins TRBV28 and TRBJ1-4; a weak D match, TRBD1 (6 bases). The CDR3 extends over 17 amino acids. Germline CDR1 and CDR2: MDHEN and SYDVKM. V lost 2 bases and J lost 11, with 24 bases in between. As DNA, the CDR3 is TGTGCCAGCAGTTTAAAGTTTCTTTCGGGACACAGGGACAAACTGTTTTTT. Translation gives CASSLKFLSGHRDKLFF.

The chain is built from TRBV19 and TRBJ2-6; TRBD2 aligns across 12 bases. There are 17 residues in the CDR3. Germline V gene data show CDR1 as LNHDA and CDR2 as SQIVND (reference sequence). V trimming: 4 bases; J trimming: 2 bases; junction bases outside the gene matches: 3. Written as DNA, the CDR3 is TGTGCCAGTAGTACGACTAGCGGGAGAACTGGGGCCAACGTCCTGACTTTC. Residues: CASSTTSGRTGANVLTF.

The chain employs TRBV29-1 and TRBJ1-1; D is undetermined. This CDR3 has 12 amino acids. V lost 6 bases and J 3 bases, leaving 11 bases between the germline ends. Germline lookup yields CDR1 SQVTM and CDR2 ANQGSEA. The DNA for the CDR3 is TGCAGCGTGGCGAGCGGGGACACTGAAGCTTTCTTT. The encoded protein is CSVASGDTEAFF.

The genes are TRBV18 and TRBJ1-3; no clear D gene. The V end was cut by 6 bases, the J end by 0 bases, with 6 bases between. The CDR3 runs to 13 residues. The germline V gene encodes CDR1 KGHSH and CDR2 LQKENI. This chain's CDR3 is CASSLSSGNTIYF. CDR3 in DNA: TGTGCCAGCTCGCTCAGCTCTGGAAACACCATATATTTT.

The rearrangement uses TRBV19 and TRBJ2-2; 7 bases agree with TRBD1. J gave up 6 bases and V 2 bases, and 3 bases lay outside the gene matches. The CDR3 is made up of 14 amino acids. CDR1 and CDR2 (germline): LNHDA, SQIVND (reference sequence). CDR3 protein: CASSIIQGAGELFF. CDR3 in DNA: TGTGCCAGTAGTATAATCCAGGGGGCCGGGGAGCTGTTTTTT.

The chain combines TRBV7-8 with TRBJ2-1; 7 bases align to TRBD2. The length of the CDR3 is 15 residues. V dropped 1 base and J dropped 6; count of bases not matched to a gene: 6. Germline assignment: CDR1 SGHVS and CDR2 FQNEAQ. The CDR3, as DNA: TGTGCCAGCAGCTTAGAACGTGGCGGGAGCAATGAGCAGTTCTTC. Protein: CASSLERGGSNEQFF.

This sequence joins TRBV19 and TRBJ1-5, with TRBD1 as a possible D gene (6 bases). Trimming removed 6 bases from V and 0 bases from J, with 12 bases in between. Looked up from germline, CDR1 is LNHDA and CDR2 is SQIVND (reference sequence). The CDR3 contains 15 residues. As DNA, the CDR3 is TGTGCCAGTAGGGAGTACAGGGCTAGCAATCAGCCCCAGCATTTT. Residues: CASREYRASNQPQHF.

This chain links TRBV19 with TRBJ2-2; TRBD1 aligns across 7 bases. Germline values: CDR1 LNHDA, CDR2 SQIVND (reference sequence). The CDR3 is 14 amino acids. With 7 bases clipped from V and 6 bases from J, the junction kept 8 bases outside the gene matches. The CDR3: CASIRQGWPGELFF. In nucleotides, the CDR3 is TGTGCCAGTATTCGACAGGGTTGGCCCGGGGAGCTGTTTTTT.

This chain connects TRBV28 to TRBJ1-6, with TRBD1 identical over 7 bases. From germline, CDR1 is MDHEN and CDR2 SYDVKM. V dropped 6 bases and J dropped 9; count of bases not matched to a gene: 8. The CDR3 loop spans 14 amino acids. Written as DNA, the CDR3 is TGTGCCAGCAGAGAGGGGGCGGTAGGTTCACCCCTCCACTTT. The encoded protein is CASREGAVGSPLHF.

The gene calls are TRBV15 and TRBJ2-3, with D perhaps matching TRBD2 (6 bases). The ends were cut back, 7 bases at V and 0 bases at J, with 14 bases in the middle. The V gene's germline CDR1 is LNHNV and CDR2 YYDKDF (reference sequence). There are 15 residues in the CDR3. In nucleotides, the CDR3 is TGTGCCACCAACAATGGACTAAGAAGCACAGATACGCAGTATTTT. This encodes CATNNGLRSTDTQYF.

The rearrangement links TRBV7-2 to TRBJ2-1; TRBD2 is a possible D gene (6 bases). In germline, CDR1 is SGHTA, CDR2 FQGNSA. Trimming took 5 bases from V and 7 from J, leaving 15 bases between them. This CDR3 comprises 14 residues. CDR3 nucleotide sequence: TGTGCCAGCAGCCCCCGGGGGACGGATAATGAGCAGTTCTTC. Its protein is CASSPRGTDNEQFF.

This clone was counted between two and nine times. V is TRBV4-1 and J is TRBJ2-2, with 7 nucleotides matching TRBD2. This CDR3 comprises 17 residues. Trimming cost V 1 base and J 3 bases; bases outside gene matches: 8. CDR1 is MGHRA, CDR2 YSYEKL, per germline. The CDR3 nucleotides are TGCGCCAGCAGCCAAGGAAGGCAGCGGGATTACACCGGGGAGCTGTTTTTT. Encoded protein: CASSQGRQRDYTGELFF.

The V call is TRBV19, the J call TRBJ2-3; TRBD2 aligns across 10 bases. Looked up from germline, CDR1 is LNHDA and CDR2 is SQIVND (reference sequence). The ends lost 1 base at V and 4 bases at J; junction bases unmatched: 5. There are 16 residues in the CDR3. CDR3 sequence: CASSIVSGRAADTQYF. DNA of the CDR3: TGTGCCAGTAGTATAGTCAGCGGGAGGGCGGCAGATACGCAGTATTTT.

This chain connects TRBV27 to TRBJ2-1, with D possibly matching TRBD2 (6 bases). The CDR3 extends over 16 amino acids. Germline V CDR1 and CDR2: MNHEY, SMNVEV (reference sequence). Trimming shortened V by 5 bases and J by 0 bases, and 14 bases separated the two germline ends. In DNA form, the CDR3 reads TGTGCCAGCAGTCCAACCCTAGCGAGCTCCTACAATGAGCAGTTCTTC. Translation: CASSPTLASSYNEQFF.

The gene calls are TRBV19 and TRBJ1-2, with a weak D call TRBD1 (6 bases). V was pared by 5 bases and J by 2 bases, with 15 bases between. The CDR3 contains 15 residues. CDR1 is LNHDA and CDR2 is SQIVND in the germline V gene (reference sequence). CDR3 DNA: TGTGCCAGTAGTCTTCCGGACAGCTACAACTATGGCTACACCTTC. Its protein product is CASSLPDSYNYGYTF.

The CDR3 coding sequence is TGTGCCAGCAGTGAAGGGACAGTGGGGTCACCCCTCCACTTT. Its translation: CASSEGTVGSPLHF. V is TRBV2 and J is TRBJ1-6; TRBD1 is a possible D gene (6 bases). CDR3 size: 14 residues. Germline V lookup: CDR1 SNHLY, CDR2 FYNNEI. Trimming left V 1 base short and J 10 bases short, with 11 bases between. Full variable domain (remainder filled in from reference TRBV2 and TRBJ1-6): EPEVTQTPSHQVTQMGQEVILRCVPISNHLYFYWYRQILGQKVEFLVSFYNNEISEKSEIFDDQFSVERPDGSNFTLKIRSTKLEDSAMYFCASSEGTVGSPLHFGNGTRLTVT.